What follows are 13 T cell receptor beta chains derived from one specimen sequenced in a study of cytomegalovirus exposure and HLA in healthy donors. PCR primers comprised 60 Vbeta and 13 Jbeta primers. Measured with immunoSEQ multiplex PCR; TCRdb has only the in-frame clones, and not every one. The sample records more than 100,000 clones, under 80% being singletons. Input material: PBMCs. Source of these receptors: a man in his 60s in good health and CMV-seropositive.

This clone occurred once. The rearrangement uses TRBV27 and TRBJ1-2; D gene ambiguous. V lost 10 bases and J 3 bases, leaving 12 bases between the germline ends. This CDR3 comprises 12 residues. The germline V gene has CDR1 MNHEY and CDR2 SMNVEV (reference sequence). CDR3 residues: CATKEVYYGYTF. The CDR3 nucleotides read TGTGCCACCAAGGAGGTCTACTATGGCTACACCTTC.

This clone was found a few times. The V and J genes are TRBV5-1 and TRBJ1-2, with D uncertain. Trimming pared 0 bases from V and 3 bases from J, leaving 9 bases between. Germline V CDR1 and CDR2: SGHRS, YFSETQ. The CDR3 is 14 amino acids. The CDR3 here is CASSLAGADYGYTF. The CDR3 DNA sequence: TGCGCCAGCAGCTTGGCTGGAGCGGACTATGGCTACACCTTC. Full variable domain (missing parts from reference TRBV5-1 and TRBJ1-2): KAGVTQTPRYLIKTRGQQVTLSCSPISGHRSVSWYQQTPGQGLQFLFEYFSETQRNKGNFPGRFSGRQFSNSRSEMNVSTLELGDSALYLCASSLAGADYGYTFGSGTRLTVV.

The V gene is TRBV4-1, the J gene TRBJ1-5; a possible D gene is TRBD1 (5 bases). CDR1 is MGHRA, CDR2 YSYEKL, per germline. The V gene lost 1 base and the J gene lost 5 bases, with 15 bases spanning the gap. This CDR3 region has 16 residues. Here the CDR3 DNA reads TGCGCCAGCAGCCAAGTCCCCGGGGGAGGACATCAGCCCCAGCATTTT. It encodes CASSQVPGGGHQPQHF.

This chain uses TRBV7-8 with TRBJ2-5; tentative D call: TRBD2 (6 bases). CDR1 is SGHVS and CDR2 is FQNEAQ in the germline V gene. Trimming cost V 5 bases and J 6 bases, with 16 bases left between them. The CDR3 has 14 residues. The CDR3 sequence: CASSPRDSAQTQYF. The DNA of the CDR3 is TGTGCCAGCAGCCCTCGGGACTCCGCTCAGACCCAGTACTTC. The whole variable domain, filled in from reference TRBV7-8 and TRBJ2-5, reads GAGVSQSPRYKVAKRGQDVALRCDPISGHVSLFWYQQALGQGPEFLTYFQNEAQLDKSGLPSDRFFAERPEGSVSTLKIQRTQQEDSAVYLCASSPRDSAQTQYFGPGTRLLVL.

This clone was observed a single time. The chain combines TRBV27 with TRBJ2-2; 16 bases fit TRBD2. CDR3 length: 16 residues. J lost 6 bases, V lost 5 bases, and 3 bases had no gene match. CDR1 and CDR2 from the germline V gene are MNHEY and SMNVEV (reference sequence). The CDR3 sequence is CASSLGTSGRAGELFF. DNA for the CDR3: TGTGCCAGCAGTCTTGGGACTAGCGGGAGGGCCGGGGAGCTGTTTTTT.

This chain joins TRBV5-1 and TRBJ1-4, with 8 nucleotides matching TRBD1. V dropped 2 bases and J dropped 8; count of bases not matched to a gene: 8. The CDR3 is 15 residues long. CDR1 and CDR2 from the germline V gene are SGHRS and YFSETQ. Written as DNA, the CDR3 is TGCGCCAGCAGCTTTCAGGGGGCGCGGGAAGAAAAACTGTTTTTT. Translated, it gives CASSFQGAREEKLFF.

V and J are TRBV20-1 and TRBJ2-7; D is perhaps TRBD1 (5 bases). The CDR3 loop spans 11 amino acids. Germline assignment: CDR1 DFQATT and CDR2 SNEGSKA (reference sequence). Trimming shortened V by 6 bases and J by 3 bases, and 9 bases separated the two germline ends. The CDR3 sequence: CSAGAVYEQYF. CDR3 in DNA: TGCAGTGCAGGGGCTGTCTACGAGCAGTACTTC.

The chain combines TRBV27 with TRBJ1-2; 9 bases match TRBD1. V dropped 6 bases and J dropped 2; count of bases not matched to a gene: 7. The CDR3 has 15 amino acids. Germline V gene lookup returns CDR1 MNHEY and CDR2 SMNVEV (reference sequence). The CDR3 region is CASRFRDRANYGYTF. The CDR3 DNA reads TGTGCCAGCAGATTCCGGGACAGGGCCAACTATGGCTACACCTTC.

V is TRBV10-1 and J is TRBJ2-7; a possible D gene is TRBD1 (5 bases). V lost 3 bases and J 4 bases, leaving 13 bases between the germline ends. Germline V CDR1 and CDR2: WNHNN, SYGVQD (reference sequence). This CDR3 spans 14 amino acids. CDR3 nucleotide sequence: TGCGCCAGCAGTGACCCTACGACAGCGTACGAGCAGTACTTC. Amino acids: CASSDPTTAYEQYF.

The V gene is TRBV9, the J gene TRBJ1-4; the D is unclear. Germline V CDR1 and CDR2: SGDLS, YYNGEE. The CDR3 runs to 15 residues. The V end lost 4 bases, the J end lost 7 bases, and 17 bases lay between the germline ends. CDR3 nucleotides: TGTGCCAGCAGCCCCCACCTCGAAGCCCGTGAAAAACTGTTTTTT. This gives the protein CASSPHLEAREKLFF.

As DNA, the CDR3 is TGTGCCAGCAGCTTAGCGGGAGGGCCGGGGTGGCACAATGAGCAGTTCTTC. This translates into CASSLAGGPGWHNEQFF. The rearrangement uses TRBV11-3 and TRBJ2-1; TRBD2 matches at 8 bases. The CDR3 sequence is 17 residues long. J lost 5 bases, V lost 1 base, and 10 bases had no gene match. Germline CDR1 SGHNT, CDR2 YENEEA.

The V call is TRBV18, the J call TRBJ2-7, with D possibly matching TRBD1 (6 bases). V was clipped by 3 bases and J by 4 bases, with 19 bases between them. Germline CDR1 reads KGHSH; CDR2 reads LQKENI. This CDR3 comprises 16 residues. CDR3 in DNA: TGTGCCAGCTCACCGGTGGTTGCACAGGGTCCATACGAGCAGTACTTC. It codes for CASSPVVAQGPYEQYF.

This clone was seen a handful of times. The chain joins TRBV30 to TRBJ1-2; 8 bases are a match to TRBD1. V dropped 0 bases and J dropped 6; count of bases not matched to a gene: 3. From germline, CDR1 is GTSNPN and CDR2 SVGIG (reference sequence). This CDR3 has 13 residues. CDR3: CAWSVLQGDGYTF. The CDR3 DNA reads as TGTGCCTGGAGTGTACTACAGGGGGATGGCTACACCTTC.